The rows below give T cell receptor beta chains drawn from one sample of a study of cytomegalovirus exposure and HLA in healthy donors. Repertoires were generated with immunoSEQ multiplex PCR, while TCRdb's copy carries only in-frame clones and drops some. The table has 95,000 to 110,000 clones, 60% to 75% seen once. Sequencing was carried out using PBMCs. The source of these receptors is a man aged 25 to 40 in good health and CMV-seronegative. CDR3s include the opening cysteine and the closing phenylalanine or tryptophan. D genes are given only for firm matches. Clone size is stated in some rows and not others, as once, few, many or a class when expanded.

TRBD1,TRBJ1-5,NA,TRBV30,TGTGCCTGGAGTCCCGGGACAGGGAATCAGCCCCAGCATTTT,CAWSPGTGNQPQHF
NA,TRBJ2-3,medium-sized,TRBV7-6,TGTGCCAGCAGCTTAGCAGAGGCGGGTTGGGATACGCAGTATTTT,CASSLAEAGWDTQYF
NA,TRBJ2-7,NA,TRBV10-1,TGCGCCAGCAGTGTCACAGGGATCCCCTACGAGCAGTACTTC,CASSVTGIPYEQYF
TRBD1,TRBJ1-1,NA,TRBV28,TGTGCCAGCAGCCCGGGACAGGAGCGAGACACTGAAGCTTTCTTT,CASSPGQERDTEAFF
TRBD1,TRBJ2-2,NA,TRBV5-5,TGTGCCAGCAGCTGGGCCAGCCGACAGGGGGCCGGGGAGCTGTTTTTT,CASSWASRQGAGELFF
TRBD1,TRBJ1-4,few,TRBV18,TGTGCCAGCTCTGGTACAGGGGGCCTTATTGAAAAACTGTTTTTT,CASSGTGGLIEKLFF
TRBD1,TRBJ2-6,NA,TRBV19,TGTGCCAGTAGTATGAGGGGGACAGCCGGGGCCAACGTCCTGACTTTC,CASSMRGTAGANVLTF
TRBD2,TRBJ2-3,NA,TRBV7-3,TGTGCCAGCAGCTGGGGTAGCGGGACTAGCACAGATACGCAGTATTTT,CASSWGSGTSTDTQYF
TRBD2,TRBJ2-3,once,TRBV5-1,TGCGCCAGCAGCTTGGTTAGCGGGGCTAGCACAGATACGCAGTATTTT,CASSLVSGASTDTQYF
NA,TRBJ1-1,few,TRBV5-4,TGTGCCAGCAGCTTGGCGGGGAACACTGAAGCTTTCTTT,CASSLAGNTEAFF
TRBD1,TRBJ1-2,once,TRBV19,TGTGCCAGTAGTATGGATAGACAGGGAGCCTATGGCTACACCTTC,CASSMDRQGAYGYTF
NA,TRBJ2-1,NA,TRBV27,TGTGCCAGCAGTTTAACGGACACCAACAATGAGCAGTTCTTC,CASSLTDTNNEQFF
TRBD1,TRBJ2-7,many,TRBV18,TGTGCCAGCTCACGTATGACAGGGTTCTCGGTCGAGCAGTACTTC,CASSRMTGFSVEQYF
NA,TRBJ1-3,NA,TRBV30,TGTGCCTGGAGTGTACCGGGAGGCCACACCATATATTTT,CAWSVPGGHTIYF
NA,TRBJ2-5,few,TRBV5-1,TGCGCCAGCAGCCTGCAAGAGACCCAGTACTTC,CASSLQETQYF
NA,TRBJ1-4,NA,TRBV4-1,TGCGCCAGCAGCCAAGAACCGGGGGACGGTAATGAAAAACTGTTTTTT,CASSQEPGDGNEKLFF
TRBD1,TRBJ2-1,few,TRBV9,TGTGCCAGCAGCGTGAGACCGGGGACAGGGCTCTTGGGTGAGCAGTTCTTC,CASSVRPGTGLLGEQFF
TRBD1,TRBJ2-7,NA,TRBV6-1,TGTGCCAGCAGTGATTTGACAGGGCCGTACGAGCAGTACTTC,CASSDLTGPYEQYF
NA,TRBJ1-2,few,TRBV30,TGTGCCTGGAATACAGGACCTCACTATGGCTACACCTTC,CAWNTGPHYGYTF
NA,TRBJ1-2,NA,TRBV6-1,TGTGCCAGCAGCGTCTCGGGGGACTATGGCTACACCTTC,CASSVSGDYGYTF
TRBD1,TRBJ2-7,NA,TRBV5-6,TGTGCCAGCAGCTTGGCAGAGTACAGGGGGCCCGGCTACGAGCAGTACTTC,CASSLAEYRGPGYEQYF
NA,TRBJ2-5,few,TRBV5-4,TGTGCCAGCAGCCAACAAGAGACCCAGTACTTC,CASSQQETQYF
NA,TRBJ1-5,NA,TRBV18,TGTGCCAGCTCACCTGTCGGTGCAGGGCTAGGTCAGCCCCAGCATTTT,CASSPVGAGLGQPQHF
NA,TRBJ1-3,NA,TRBV7-9,TGTGCCAGCAGTTTAAGATCGTCAGGTGAAGGCATATATTTT,CASSLRSSGEGIYF
TRBD1,TRBJ1-2,NA,TRBV5-4,TGTGCCAGCAGCTTCGACAGGGGGGGCCTTAACTATGGCTACACCTTC,CASSFDRGGLNYGYTF
NA,TRBJ1-4,NA,TRBV5-1,TGCGCCAGCAGATCGGCGGCAGCAACTAATGAAAAACTGTTTTTT,CASRSAAATNEKLFF
TRBD1,TRBJ2-2,NA,TRBV27,TGTGCCAGCACCCACCGGGACAGAATCTCGACCGGGGAGCTGTTTTTT,CASTHRDRISTGELFF
TRBD1,TRBJ1-1,NA,TRBV7-9,TGTGCCAGCAGCTTAGGGCCAGGGGGTTCGAACACTGAAGCTTTCTTT,CASSLGPGGSNTEAFF
NA,TRBJ1-6,NA,TRBV30,TGTGCCTGGAAGTTTGGAGGGGCTACAAATTCACCCCTCCACTTT,CAWKFGGATNSPLHF
TRBD1,TRBJ2-5,NA,TRBV5-1,TGCGCCAGCAGCTTGGCCGGGGACAGGGGTGAGACCCAGTACTTC,CASSLAGDRGETQYF
NA,TRBJ2-1,few,TRBV2,TGTGCCAGCAAACAGGGTACACACAATGAGCAGTTCTTC,CASKQGTHNEQFF
TRBD1,TRBJ1-2,few,TRBV15,TGTGCCACCAGCACTAGGACAGGGGGTCGGGATGGCTACACCTTC,CATSTRTGGRDGYTF
TRBD2,TRBJ2-7,NA,TRBV18,TGTGCCAGCTCACCACCGCCCCGACTAGCGGGGACCTACGAGCAGTACTTC,CASSPPPRLAGTYEQYF
NA,TRBJ1-5,NA,TRBV4-1,TGCGCCAGCAGCCATGGTCAACAACAGCCCCAGCATTTT,CASSHGQQQPQHF
TRBD2,TRBJ2-3,NA,TRBV5-1,TGCGCCAGCAGCGGCTGGACTAGCGGGAGGGTAGCTAGCACAGATACGCAGTATTTT,CASSGWTSGRVASTDTQYF
NA,TRBJ2-3,NA,TRBV5-1,TGCGCCAGCAGCTTGCGAGGACAGACCACAGATACGCAGTATTTT,CASSLRGQTTDTQYF
TRBD1,TRBJ2-7,NA,TRBV7-6,TGTGCCAGCAGCCCGGGGACAGGGGACTACGAGCAGTACTTC,CASSPGTGDYEQYF
NA,TRBJ2-2,NA,TRBV25-1,TGTGCCAGTCGGAACACCGGGGAGCTGTTTTTT,CASRNTGELFF
TRBD2,TRBJ2-7,NA,TRBV28,TGTGCCAGCAGTTTGGTACTAGCGGGAAACTACGAGCAGTACTTC,CASSLVLAGNYEQYF
NA,TRBJ1-1,NA,TRBV11-2,TGTGCCAGCAGCTTAGATAGAACAGGATTGAACACTGAAGCTTTCTTT,CASSLDRTGLNTEAFF
TRBD1,TRBJ2-7,NA,TRBV19,TGTGCCAGTAGTATAATAACCCGGGACAGCCTAGTGCCCTACGAGCAGTACTTC,CASSIITRDSLVPYEQYF
TRBD1,TRBJ1-5,NA,TRBV6-1,TGTGCCAGCGTGGTCCAGGGGGCCAGCAATCAGCCCCAGCATTTT,CASVVQGASNQPQHF
NA,TRBJ2-6,few,TRBV7-8,TGTGCCAGCAGGTTCACAGGGAACTCTGGGGCCAACGTCCTGACTTTC,CASRFTGNSGANVLTF
NA,TRBJ2-3,once,TRBV28,TGTGCCACCAAATCACAGGGAGGGTCGGCAGATACGCAGTATTTT,CATKSQGGSADTQYF
NA,TRBJ1-6,NA,TRBV30,TGTGCCTGGGGGGGGGCGCAACCCAACCCGAATTCCTTTTATAATTCACCCCTCCACTTT,CAWGGAQPNPNSFYNSPLHF
TRBD1,TRBJ2-7,NA,TRBV10-3,TGTGCCATCAGTGAGTCCCCGCCGGGACAGGTCTCCTACGAGCAGTACTTC,CAISESPPGQVSYEQYF
NA,TRBJ2-7,NA,TRBV4-2,TGTGCCAGCAGCCAAGAAGCGGGTGCCTCCTACGAGCAGTACTTC,CASSQEAGASYEQYF
TRBD1,TRBJ2-7,NA,TRBV6-5,TGTGCCAGCAGTCAAGACAGGGGTTCCTACGAGCAGTACTTC,CASSQDRGSYEQYF
NA,TRBJ2-1,few,TRBV2,TGTGCCAGCAGTGAAGCGCGGGGCACCTCCTACAATGAGCAGTTCTTC,CASSEARGTSYNEQFF
TRBD1,TRBJ1-4,once,TRBV5-4,TGTGCCAGCAGCTTCAAACAGGGGGCTAGGACTAATGAAAAACTGTTTTTT,CASSFKQGARTNEKLFF
NA,TRBJ2-3,once,TRBV28,TGTGCCAGCAGTATCCGGACACTGAGCACAGATACGCAGTATTTT,CASSIRTLSTDTQYF
NA,TRBJ2-7,once,TRBV7-6,TGTGCCAGCAGCTTTAACTTTGAGGACGAGCAGTACTTC,CASSFNFEDEQYF
NA,TRBJ1-4,many,TRBV7-6,TGTGCCAGCAGCTTGACCGCCGCGGGAGCAACTAATGAAAAACTGTTTTTT,CASSLTAAGATNEKLFF
NA,TRBJ1-5,NA,TRBV10-2,TGCGCCAGCAGTTTGGCAGGGCCCACAAGCAATCAGCCCCAGCATTTT,CASSLAGPTSNQPQHF
TRBD2,TRBJ2-5,NA,TRBV7-2,TGTGCCAGCAGCTTAGTGAGCGGGGGGCACCAAGAGACCCAGTACTTC,CASSLVSGGHQETQYF
NA,TRBJ1-3,NA,TRBV9,TGTGCCAGCAGCGTAGCTACTAGGGCTGACGCTGGAAACACCATATATTTT,CASSVATRADAGNTIYF
NA,TRBJ2-5,NA,TRBV6-1,TGTGCCAGCAGTGACGACAGAAGCGAGACCCAGTACTTC,CASSDDRSETQYF